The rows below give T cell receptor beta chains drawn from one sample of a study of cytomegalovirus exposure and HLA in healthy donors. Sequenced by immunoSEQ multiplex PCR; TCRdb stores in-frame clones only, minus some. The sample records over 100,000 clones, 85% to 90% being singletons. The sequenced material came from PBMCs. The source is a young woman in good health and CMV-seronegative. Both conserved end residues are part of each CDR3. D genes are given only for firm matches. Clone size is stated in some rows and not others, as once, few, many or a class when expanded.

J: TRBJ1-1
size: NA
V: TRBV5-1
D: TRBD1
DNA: TGCGCCAGCAGCTCTGCAGGGGGAGGCACTGAAGCTTTCTTT
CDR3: CASSSAGGGTEAFF

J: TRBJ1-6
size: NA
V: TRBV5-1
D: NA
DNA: TGCGCCAGCAGCCCAGGCAATAATTCACCCCTCCACTTT
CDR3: CASSPGNNSPLHF

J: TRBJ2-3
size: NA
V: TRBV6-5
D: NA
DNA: TGTGCCAGCAGTTACGGCAGAAGTGGTACGCAGTATTTT
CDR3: CASSYGRSGTQYF

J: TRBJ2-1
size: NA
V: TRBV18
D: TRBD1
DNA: TGTGCCAGCTCGGGACAGCAAGACAATGAGCAGTTCTTC
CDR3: CASSGQQDNEQFF

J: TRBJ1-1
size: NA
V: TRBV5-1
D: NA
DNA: TGCGCCAGCAGCTTGGAACCAGGGAACACTGAAGCTTTCTTT
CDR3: CASSLEPGNTEAFF

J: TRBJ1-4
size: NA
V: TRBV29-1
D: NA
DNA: TGCAGCGCCATTGGGGGGGGCCTTGAAAAACTGTTTTTT
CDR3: CSAIGGGLEKLFF

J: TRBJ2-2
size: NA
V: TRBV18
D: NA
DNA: TGTGCCAGCTCACCAGGACAGAACAATGTCGGGGAGCTGTTTTTT
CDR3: CASSPGQNNVGELFF

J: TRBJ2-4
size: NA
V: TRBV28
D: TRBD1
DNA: TGTGCCAGCAGTTCCGGACAGGACATTCAGTACTTC
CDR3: CASSSGQDIQYF

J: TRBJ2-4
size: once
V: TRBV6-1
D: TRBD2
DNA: TGTGCCAGCGAACTAATAGCGGGGGGTAAAAACATTCAGTACTTC
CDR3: CASELIAGGKNIQYF

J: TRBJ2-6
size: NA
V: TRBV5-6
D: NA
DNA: TGTGCCAGCAGCTACGAAGACAGACCTCACTCTGGGGCCAACGTCCTGACTTTC
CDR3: CASSYEDRPHSGANVLTF

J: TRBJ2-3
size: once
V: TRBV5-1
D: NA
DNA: TGCGCCAGCAGCCCGAGGGGCGGTCGCGGGGCGACAGATACGCAGTATTTT
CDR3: CASSPRGGRGATDTQYF

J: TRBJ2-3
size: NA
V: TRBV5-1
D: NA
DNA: TGCGCCAGCAGCTTGGGTTCGAGCACAGATACGCAGTATTTT
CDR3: CASSLGSSTDTQYF

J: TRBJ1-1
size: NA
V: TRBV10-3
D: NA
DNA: TGTGCCATCAGTGACCCGGTTTTAGAAAACACTGAAGCTTTCTTT
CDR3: CAISDPVLENTEAFF

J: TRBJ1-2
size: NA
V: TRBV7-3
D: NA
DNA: TGTGCCAGCAGCTTACAGGGCGGGGTTGGCTACACCTTC
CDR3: CASSLQGGVGYTF

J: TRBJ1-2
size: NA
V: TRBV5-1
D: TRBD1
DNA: TGCGCCAGCAGCTTGGAACCAGCGACAGGACAGGGGGGCGGTGAAGGCTATGGCTACACCTTC
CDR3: CASSLEPATGQGGGEGYGYTF

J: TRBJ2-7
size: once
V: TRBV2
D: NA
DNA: TGTGCCAGCACCGGGACTCAAGGCGGCTACGAGCAGTACTTC
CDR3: CASTGTQGGYEQYF

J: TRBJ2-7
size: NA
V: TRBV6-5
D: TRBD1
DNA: TGTGCCAGCAGTTACGACAGGGGGGAGTACGAGCAGTACTTC
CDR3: CASSYDRGEYEQYF

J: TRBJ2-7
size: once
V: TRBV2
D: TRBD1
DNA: TGTGCCAGCACCGGACAGGGCTACGAGCAGTACTTC
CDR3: CASTGQGYEQYF

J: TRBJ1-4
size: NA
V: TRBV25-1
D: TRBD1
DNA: TGTGCCAGCACTTCAACCGGGACAGGGTATGAAAAACTGTTTTTT
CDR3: CASTSTGTGYEKLFF

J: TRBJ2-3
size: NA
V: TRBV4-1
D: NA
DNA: TGCGCCAGCAGCCAATGGGTGGGAGGGGACAACCGGGATACGCAGTATTTT
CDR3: CASSQWVGGDNRDTQYF

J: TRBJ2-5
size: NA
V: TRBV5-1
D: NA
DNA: TGCGCCAGCAGCTTGGTTTCCCGAGGAGAGACCCAGTACTTC
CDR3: CASSLVSRGETQYF

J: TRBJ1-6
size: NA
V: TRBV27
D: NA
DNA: TGTGCCAGCTCTAATACTGGACAGTTCCCAAATTCACCCCTCCACTTT
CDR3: CASSNTGQFPNSPLHF

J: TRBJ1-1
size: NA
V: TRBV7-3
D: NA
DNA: TGTGCCAGCAGCTTAATTTTCGGACAGTCCGCTTTCTTT
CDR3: CASSLIFGQSAFF

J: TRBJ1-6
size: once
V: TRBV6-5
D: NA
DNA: TGTGCCAGCAACCGGGGAGGTTCACCCCTCCACTTT
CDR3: CASNRGGSPLHF

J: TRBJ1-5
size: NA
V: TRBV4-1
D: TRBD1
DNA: TGCGCCAGCAGCCAAGAACAGGGGCATCAGCCCCAGCATTTT
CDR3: CASSQEQGHQPQHF

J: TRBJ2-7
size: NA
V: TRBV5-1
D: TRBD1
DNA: TGCGCCAGCAGCCTCCGGGACAGGAGTTACGAGCAGTACTTC
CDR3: CASSLRDRSYEQYF

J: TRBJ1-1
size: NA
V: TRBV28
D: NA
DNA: TGTGCCAGCAGTTTAGGGCTAAGGCAGGGCTACACTGAAGCTTTCTTT
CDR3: CASSLGLRQGYTEAFF

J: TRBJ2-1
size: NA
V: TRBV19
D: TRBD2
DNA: TGTGCCAGTAGCGTACTAGCGGGGGATTACAATGAGCAGTTCTTC
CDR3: CASSVLAGDYNEQFF